This is a list of T cell receptor beta chains from one sample in a study of regulatory T cells in long-lasting Graves disease. MiXCR, applied by TCRdb to the multiplex PCR reads, yields one record per CDR3 protein. Of about 220,000 distinct CDR3 sequences listed, approximately 19% are singletons. These records were also assigned to another study, of T cells in Graves' hyperthyroidism and ophthalmopathy.

The source was peripheral blood mononuclear cells (PBMCs), collected at new diagnosis, from a patient treated with antithyroid drugs. The receptors shown here come from a woman between 25 and 40 years old with Graves disease. Both conserved end residues are part of each CDR3. The D gene is left open where the match is weak. Only some rows state a clone size, as once, few, many or a class for expanded clones.

TRBV18	NA	TRBJ2-7	once	CASSPASLSYEQYF	TGTGCCAGCTCACCAGCCAGTCTCTCCTACGAGCAGTACTTC
TRBV12-3/TRBV12-4	NA	TRBJ2-3	many	CATRRGPADTQYF	TGTGCCACCCGGAGGGGGCCGGCAGATACGCAGTATTTT
TRBV29-1	NA	TRBJ1-2	many	CSVGLNDGYTF	TGCAGCGTGGGTCTGAATGACGGCTACACCTTC
TRBV19	NA	TRBJ1-1	many	CASSIGQMNTEAFF	TGTGCCAGTAGTATCGGGCAGATGAACACTGAAGCTTTCTTT
TRBV5-6	NA	TRBJ2-3	many	CASSFERLFTDTQYF	TGTGCCAGCAGCTTTGAAAGACTTTTCACAGATACGCAGTATTTT
TRBV7-3	TRBD2	TRBJ2-1	NA	CASSLTSSGRGKDNEQFF	TGTGCCAGCAGCTTAACGTCGAGCGGGAGGGGGAAGGACAATGAGCAGTTCTTC
TRBV11-2	NA	TRBJ2-5	many	CASSLFGGAAETQYF	TGTGCCAGCAGCTTGTTTGGGGGGGCCGCAGAGACCCAGTACTTC
TRBV7-8	TRBD1	TRBJ2-4	few	CASSLAGQGPGSKNIQYF	TGTGCCAGCAGCTTAGCGGGACAGGGCCCTGGGTCCAAAAACATTCAGTACTTC
TRBV14	TRBD2	TRBJ2-3	many	CASSQDPGLAGGLHTQYF	TGTGCCAGCAGCCAAGATCCGGGACTAGCGGGAGGCCTCCATACGCAGTATTTT
TRBV11-3	NA	TRBJ1-3	many	CASSSEQGLENTIYF	TGTGCCAGCAGCTCCGAACAGGGACTCGAAAACACCATATATTTT
TRBV18	NA	TRBJ2-4	many	CASSPGAQGNIQYF	TGTGCCAGCTCACCAGGGGCGCAGGGAAACATTCAGTACTTC
TRBV7-2	TRBD1	TRBJ1-6	many	CASSLIGAERQGSNSPLHF	TGTGCCAGCAGCTTAATCGGGGCAGAGAGACAGGGCTCCAATTCACCCCTCCACTTT
TRBV20-1	TRBD1	TRBJ1-1	many	CSAKTGSMNTEAFF	TGCAGTGCTAAGACAGGGTCCATGAACACTGAAGCTTTCTTT
TRBV20-1	TRBD2	TRBJ2-1	NA	CSARGSRTSGRKQFF	TGCAGTGCTAGGGGTAGTCGGACTAGCGGGAGGAAGCAGTTCTTC
TRBV3-1	NA	TRBJ2-1	NA	CASSRQSSYNEQFF	TGTGCCAGCAGCCGGCAAAGCTCCTACAATGAGCAGTTCTTC
TRBV28	TRBD2	TRBJ2-7	many	CASIDSGTYYEQYF	TGTGCCAGCATCGATAGCGGGACCTACTACGAGCAGTACTTC
TRBV20-1	NA	TRBJ2-1	NA	CSARPPRGTYNEQFF	TGCAGTGCTAGACCCCCAAGGGGAACCTACAATGAGCAGTTCTTC